Sequencing of this T cell receptor (beta chain) was carried out in a study of T-cell reconstitution after alpha-beta-depleted transplantation in children (dated by TCRdb to the mid-2010s). For context, the study as a whole: Using TCR repertoire profiling, the study followed T-cell immune reconstitution in a quantitative way in children after TCRalphabeta/CD19-depleted allogeneic hematopoietic cell transplantation.

As regards this clonotype: Its antigen is not yet known. It has no much larger one-base neighbor in the sample; base qualities were not kept.

The method behind the library was PCR. Sequencing relied on an Illumina HiSeq 2500. TCR libraries were prepared with molecular barcoding, using unique molecular identifiers to normalize TCRbeta repertoire quantification. Starting from the raw public reads, TCRdb applied fastp trimming at Q25, assembled clones with MiXCR and retained in-frame beta chains. For every CDR3 protein sequence, its rows merge into one entry that carries the most common genes and DNA. Counted in this sample were some 530,000 distinct CDR3 sequences; about an eighth of them appeared once. The ten most abundant clones make up around 5.6% of the sample. The TCR sequence derives from a human donor who donated a stem cell graft to a child with combined immunodeficiency. The specimen was PBMCs from the stem cell graft donor, collected from the stem cell graft.

The DNA reads as follows: TGCACCAGCAGCTTTCGAACAGGGGGTAACGAAGAGACCCAGTACTTC. It codes for CTSSFRTGGNEETQYF. Recombination linked TRBV1 to TRBJ2-5; the table names TRBD1, a call not compared with the DNA. TRBV1 is reported as a pseudogene. The CDR3 runs 16 amino acids, cysteine and phenylalanine included. Of all the DNA, just the CDR3 is kept, 48 bases in frame from base 1.